The clone carrying this TCR beta chain was seen at least ten times. The antigen is unknown. This entry is derived from a study of T cells in Graves' hyperthyroidism and ophthalmopathy. These patients, aged 18 to 65, had recently diagnosed hyperthyroidism lasting under 2 months. General study results and limits: In blood, most of the thyroid clonotypes expanded above 0.001 were also present.

The TCR beta CDR3 regions underwent amplification using RNA transcripts as the source. The study used the HTBI primer set for a first-round RT-PCR of the TCR CDR3. TCRdb called the multiplex PCR reads again in MiXCR, with one record for every CDR3 protein. The table records fewer than 750,000 distinct CDR3 sequences, under 60% of them present only once. The sample taken for sequencing was peripheral blood or thyroid tissue (not recorded which). The TCR originated in a woman in her late teens or twenties with Graves' hyperthyroidism.

In DNA, the CDR3 is TGCAGTCCCTTCAAAAGGACAGGGGCCACTGAAGCTTTCTTT. As protein: CSPFKRTGATEAFF. The J gene is TRBJ1-1, the V gene TRBV20-1; TRBD1 matches at 9 bases. CDR3 length: 14 amino acids. The trim removed 8 bases at V and 4 bases at J, leaving 11 bases unmatched. CDR1 DFQATT and CDR2 SNEGSKA come from the germline V gene (reference sequence).